A selection of T cell receptor beta chains follows, all from one sample in a study of identical twins. TCRdb called the 5' RACE reads again in MiXCR, with one record for every CDR3 protein. Counted here are a few hundred thousand distinct CDR3 sequences, roughly 8.7% occurring once; the ten biggest clones make up approximately 3%. These data were likewise used in another study, on yellow fever vaccine responses in identical twins.

Sequences were obtained from CD8+ T cells sorted from blood. The receptors were sampled from a young woman in good health. Each CDR3 is given with its conserved first and last residue. Each record gives: CDR3 DNA, CDR3 protein, D gene, clone size, V gene, J gene. D genes are given only for firm matches. Only some rows state a clone size, as once, few, many or a class for expanded clones.

CDR3 DNA: TGCAGTGCTGGAAACAGGGATGAGCAGTTCTTC
CDR3 protein: CSAGNRDEQFF
D gene: NA
clone size: many
V gene: TRBV20-1
J gene: TRBJ2-1

CDR3 DNA: TGTGCCAGCAGGGCGGGACAGGGTACCAATGAGCAGTTCTTC
CDR3 protein: CASRAGQGTNEQFF
D gene: TRBD1
clone size: many
V gene: TRBV12-3/TRBV12-4
J gene: TRBJ2-1

CDR3 DNA: TGTGCCAGCAGCTCTTCCTCCCGGCTAGAGGGATACAATGAGCAGTTCTTC
CDR3 protein: CASSSSSRLEGYNEQFF
D gene: NA
clone size: NA
V gene: TRBV7-6
J gene: TRBJ2-1

CDR3 DNA: TGTGCCAGCAGTGAGACGGTTAACCTGGGCTACACCTTC
CDR3 protein: CASSETVNLGYTF
D gene: NA
clone size: few
V gene: TRBV7-9
J gene: TRBJ1-2

CDR3 DNA: TGCGCCAGCAGCCAGGGGAGGTCACGCACGCAGTATTTT
CDR3 protein: CASSQGRSRTQYF
D gene: NA
clone size: NA
V gene: TRBV4-3
J gene: TRBJ2-3

CDR3 DNA: TGTGCCAGCAGCCAATTCCGGGGAGGGAACACCGGGGAGCTGTTTTTT
CDR3 protein: CASSQFRGGNTGELFF
D gene: NA
clone size: NA
V gene: TRBV7-9
J gene: TRBJ2-2

CDR3 DNA: TGTGCCAGCAGTACCCGGGCCCTGGCGGACACCGGGGAGCTGTTTTTT
CDR3 protein: CASSTRALADTGELFF
D gene: NA
clone size: NA
V gene: TRBV27
J gene: TRBJ2-2

CDR3 DNA: TGTGCCAGCAGTTTATTTCTTTCCAGAGATCAGCCCCAGCATTTT
CDR3 protein: CASSLFLSRDQPQHF
D gene: NA
clone size: many
V gene: TRBV12-3/TRBV12-4
J gene: TRBJ1-5

CDR3 DNA: TGTGCCAGCAGATTAACTGCCAGGGGGCAATGCTACGAGCAGTACTTC
CDR3 protein: CASRLTARGQCYEQYF
D gene: TRBD1
clone size: many
V gene: TRBV7-3
J gene: TRBJ2-7

CDR3 DNA: TGTGCCAGCTCGTCGGGACTAGCGGGGGAGGAGACCCAGTACTTC
CDR3 protein: CASSSGLAGEETQYF
D gene: TRBD2
clone size: many
V gene: TRBV18
J gene: TRBJ2-5

CDR3 DNA: TGTGCCAGCAGCGAGTTGCCTATCCACGAGCAGTACTTC
CDR3 protein: CASSELPIHEQYF
D gene: NA
clone size: many
V gene: TRBV27
J gene: TRBJ2-7

CDR3 DNA: TGCAGCGGACAGCTCGGAATTGCCGGGGAGCTGTTTTTT
CDR3 protein: CSGQLGIAGELFF
D gene: NA
clone size: NA
V gene: TRBV29-1
J gene: TRBJ2-2

CDR3 DNA: TGCAGCGTTGTGAAAACGGGACTGCTAGCGGGAGACCCCCCCCTATACAATGAGCAGTTCTTC
CDR3 protein: CSVVKTGLLAGDPPLYNEQFF
D gene: TRBD2
clone size: NA
V gene: TRBV29-1
J gene: TRBJ2-1

CDR3 DNA: TGTGCCAGCAGCTTGGAACTGCTTAGGGACACTGAAGCTTTCTTT
CDR3 protein: CASSLELLRDTEAFF
D gene: NA
clone size: NA
V gene: TRBV7-6
J gene: TRBJ1-1

CDR3 DNA: TGTGCCAGCAGCCTCTACTCCGGCTACGAGCAGTACTTC
CDR3 protein: CASSLYSGYEQYF
D gene: NA
clone size: many
V gene: TRBV27
J gene: TRBJ2-7

CDR3 DNA: TGCGCCAGCAGCTTGTTGCCGGGAACCCTACGAGTGCAGTACTTC
CDR3 protein: CASSLLPGTLRVQYF
D gene: NA
clone size: NA
V gene: TRBV5-1
J gene: TRBJ2-7

CDR3 DNA: TGTGCCAGCATCCTAACAGGGTTGTCCTACGAGCAGTACTTC
CDR3 protein: CASILTGLSYEQYF
D gene: NA
clone size: NA
V gene: TRBV7-8
J gene: TRBJ2-7

CDR3 DNA: TGCAGCGTTGATCTCTTAGCGGGGATCAATGAGCAGTTCTTC
CDR3 protein: CSVDLLAGINEQFF
D gene: TRBD2
clone size: many
V gene: TRBV29-1
J gene: TRBJ2-1

CDR3 DNA: TGTGCCAGCAGCTTAGGGTCAGAGTCCTACGAGCAGTACTTC
CDR3 protein: CASSLGSESYEQYF
D gene: NA
clone size: few
V gene: TRBV7-2
J gene: TRBJ2-7

CDR3 DNA: TGTGCCAGCAGTTACGAACTAGCGGGAGACCGACGCTACGAGCAGTACTTC
CDR3 protein: CASSYELAGDRRYEQYF
D gene: TRBD2
clone size: few
V gene: TRBV6-2/TRBV6-3
J gene: TRBJ2-7

CDR3 DNA: TGTGCCACAGCAGGGGGCAGGGACAGGGTATTCTACGAGCAGTACTTC
CDR3 protein: CATAGGRDRVFYEQYF
D gene: TRBD1
clone size: NA
V gene: TRBV28
J gene: TRBJ2-7

CDR3 DNA: TGTGCCAGGAATACGGCGGGGTACAATGAGCAGTTCTTC
CDR3 protein: CARNTAGYNEQFF
D gene: NA
clone size: NA
V gene: TRBV12-3/TRBV12-4
J gene: TRBJ2-1

CDR3 DNA: TGTGCCAGCAGCTTACTTCAACCGGGACTAGCGGGGGATCACAGATCTAGCACAGATACGCAGTATTTT
CDR3 protein: CASSLLQPGLAGDHRSSTDTQYF
D gene: TRBD2
clone size: few
V gene: TRBV7-2
J gene: TRBJ2-3

CDR3 DNA: TGCAGCGTTACATGGGACAGGGTGGGAGAGACCCAGTACTTC
CDR3 protein: CSVTWDRVGETQYF
D gene: TRBD1
clone size: few
V gene: TRBV29-1
J gene: TRBJ2-5